The rows below give T cell receptor beta chains drawn from one sample of a study of cytotoxic CD8 clonotypes in ibrutinib-treated CLL. This table comes from immunoSEQ multiplex PCR, and its TCRdb copy is limited to in-frame clones, with some not included. Of some 200,000 clones listed, 70% are singletons. The input for sequencing was PBMCs, taken after 12 months of ibrutinib treatment. All receptors derive from a human donor with chronic lymphocytic leukemia. Both conserved end residues are part of each CDR3. A D gene is named only where the DNA matches it firmly. Some rows mark clone size as missing; the rest say once, few, many or name a class of expanded clone.

size,D,J,V,DNA,CDR3
-,-,TRBJ2-5,TRBV5-5,TGTGCCAGCAGCTTGGCATTACTGGGGGGCGAGACCCAGTACTTC,CASSLALLGGETQYF
-,-,TRBJ2-7,TRBV7-3,TGTGCCAGCAGCCCTAGCGCCCGCTCCTACGAGCAGTACTTC,CASSPSARSYEQYF
-,TRBD2,TRBJ2-7,TRBV7-6,TGTGCCAGCAGCGTCGGAATAGCGGGAGTTGACGAGCAGTACTTC,CASSVGIAGVDEQYF
few,-,TRBJ2-3,TRBV7-8,TGTGCCAGCAGCCTCGAAACGGATACGCAGTATTTT,CASSLETDTQYF
-,TRBD1,TRBJ1-1,TRBV27,TGTGCCAGCAGTTTCACAGGGGGCCCTATCGAAGCTTTCTTT,CASSFTGGPIEAFF
many,-,TRBJ1-3,TRBV5-8,TGTGCCAGCAATCGGTTCGGGGTTGGAAACACCATATATTTT,CASNRFGVGNTIYF
-,-,TRBJ1-2,TRBV9,TGTGCCAGCACCGTGGACAATAACTATGGCTACACCTTC,CASTVDNNYGYTF
-,TRBD1,TRBJ2-1,TRBV25-1,TGTGCCAGCAGTGAGAGGAACTGGGACAGGCACAATGAGCAGTTCTTC,CASSERNWDRHNEQFF
-,-,TRBJ1-4,TRBV18,TGTGCCAGCACAATTACAACTAATGAAAAACTGTTTTTT,CASTITTNEKLFF
-,TRBD2,TRBJ2-7,TRBV4-3,TGCGCCAGTCTAGCGGGAGATCACTACGAGCAGTACTTC,CASLAGDHYEQYF
-,-,TRBJ1-1,TRBV25-1,TGTGCCCACTCCCTCGGGACGAACACTGAAGCTTTCTTT,CAHSLGTNTEAFF
-,TRBD2,TRBJ2-7,TRBV7-2,TGTGCCAGCACCCTAGGCGGACTAGCGGGAGTCCACGAGCAGTACTTC,CASTLGGLAGVHEQYF
-,TRBD1,TRBJ1-4,TRBV6-5,TGTGCCAGCAGACCGACAGGGGGCCTTGAAAAACTGTTTTTT,CASRPTGGLEKLFF
-,-,TRBJ1-2,TRBV20-1,TGCAGTGCTATGGCAAACTATGGCTACACCTTC,CSAMANYGYTF
-,TRBD1,TRBJ1-3,TRBV7-8,TGTGCCAGCACCCCAAACAGGGGGCGGAATACTGGAAACACCATATATTTT,CASTPNRGRNTGNTIYF
-,TRBD1,TRBJ2-5,TRBV6-5,TGTGCCAGCCGGACAGGGACCGAGACCCAGTACTTC,CASRTGTETQYF
-,-,TRBJ1-1,TRBV5-1,TGCGCCAGCAGCAGTGGACGGAACACTGAAGCTTTCTTT,CASSSGRNTEAFF
-,-,TRBJ1-6,TRBV11-2,TGTGCCAGCAGCTTAGAGGGACACCGAGGGAATTCACCCCTCCACTTT,CASSLEGHRGNSPLHF
-,TRBD2,TRBJ2-1,TRBV19,TGTGCCAGTAGCGGACTAGCGGATTACAATGAGCAGTTCTTC,CASSGLADYNEQFF
-,-,TRBJ1-4,TRBV4-2,TGTGCCAGCAGCCAAGATCCGTTAGAGGAAACTGCAACTAATGAAAAACTGTTTTTT,CASSQDPLEETATNEKLFF
few,-,TRBJ2-3,TRBV4-3,TGCGCCAGCAGCCAAGGACGGACCTACGACACGCAGTATTTT,CASSQGRTYDTQYF
-,-,TRBJ1-6,TRBV7-9,TGTGCCAGCAGCCCCTTGGGGTCCTATAATTCACCCCTCCACTTT,CASSPLGSYNSPLHF
few,TRBD1,TRBJ1-2,TRBV27,TGTGCCAGCAGTCGGACAGGCCTTTATGGCTACACCTTC,CASSRTGLYGYTF
-,-,TRBJ2-5,TRBV19,TGTGCCAGTAGTATAGATAGGGACGGAAAAGAGACCCAGTACTTC,CASSIDRDGKETQYF
-,-,TRBJ2-5,TRBV7-9,TGTGCCAGCAGCCTCGGGGCGGGGATGGTAGAGACCCAGTACTTC,CASSLGAGMVETQYF
-,-,TRBJ1-1,TRBV18,TGTGCCAGCTCACCCAACCCATCCACTGAAGCTTTCTTT,CASSPNPSTEAFF
few,-,TRBJ1-2,TRBV27,TGTGCCAGCAGGACAGGTGCCTATGGCTACACCTTC,CASRTGAYGYTF
-,-,TRBJ1-3,TRBV27,TGTGCCAGCAGTTTAGGTCGCGAGGGGGGCTCTGGAAACACCATATATTTT,CASSLGREGGSGNTIYF
-,TRBD1,TRBJ2-7,TRBV19,TGTGCCAGTAGCGACAGGGGATTGGTGTACGAGCAGTACTTC,CASSDRGLVYEQYF
-,TRBD2,TRBJ2-7,TRBV19,TGTGCCAGTAGTATTCAGCGGGAGGGCCCCTACGAGCAGTACTTC,CASSIQREGPYEQYF
-,-,TRBJ1-3,TRBV6-5,TGTGCCAGCAGTCGGGGGGGGAGCTCTGGAAACACCATATATTTT,CASSRGGSSGNTIYF
-,-,TRBJ1-4,TRBV5-1,TGCGCCAGCAGTCGGGGGCGCAGCCCGAATGAAAAACTGTTTTTT,CASSRGRSPNEKLFF
-,TRBD1,TRBJ1-4,TRBV5-1,TGCGCCAGCAGCTTGGGGACAGGGCAGGCTAATGAAAAACTGTTTTTT,CASSLGTGQANEKLFF
-,TRBD2,TRBJ2-7,TRBV19,TGTGCCAGTAGTAGGACTAGCGGGGACTACGAGCAGTACTTC,CASSRTSGDYEQYF
-,-,TRBJ2-3,TRBV6-6,TGTGCCAGCAGTTCGGGGCGGACCACAGATACGCAGTATTTT,CASSSGRTTDTQYF